One and the same sample provided the 27 T cell receptor beta chains below, sequenced in a study of shared clonotypes between healthy human individuals. Naive CD8 isolation took CD45RO-negative cells positively selected for CCR7 and excluded terminally differentiated effector memory CD45RA+ cells. Generated by immunoSEQ multiplex PCR, the TCRdb table keeps only in-frame clones and is missing some. Among hundreds of thousands of clones, approximately 96% were seen once, and the ten largest hold 0.095% to 0.13%. Specimen: naive CD8+ T cells sorted from blood. The receptors were sampled from a woman in her 30s in good health.

The V and J genes are TRBV5-6 and TRBJ2-5; 14 positions match TRBD2. The CDR3 totals 15 residues. With V trimmed by 3 bases and J by 4 bases, 2 bases remained unmatched. Germline assignment: CDR1 SGHDT and CDR2 YYEEEE. CDR3 nucleotide sequence: TGTGCCAGCAGCTCCGGGACTAGCGGGAGAGAGACCCAGTACTTC. This codes for CASSSGTSGRETQYF. Based on the CDR3 plus reference TRBV5-6 and TRBJ2-5, the full variable domain is DAGVTQSPTHLIKTRGQQVTLRCSPKSGHDTVSWYQQALGQGPQFIFQYYEEEERQRGNFPDRFSGHQFPNYSSELNVNALLLGDSALYLCASSSGTSGRETQYFGPGTRLLVL.

The sample holds one count of this clone. V gene TRBV6-5 combines with J gene TRBJ2-7, with 9 nucleotides matching TRBD2. V dropped 4 bases and J dropped 5; count of bases not matched to a gene: 6. The CDR3 totals 14 residues. Per germline, CDR1 MNHEY and CDR2 SVGAGI. DNA of the CDR3: TGTGCCAGCAGTTTAAGCGGGAGGATCGACGAGCAGTACTTC. Translation: CASSLSGRIDEQYF.

The chain has TRBV5-6 and TRBJ1-1; 7 bases are a match to TRBD1. The germline V gene encodes CDR1 SGHDT and CDR2 YYEEEE. This CDR3 is built from 16 residues. V lost 1 base, J lost 2 bases, and 8 bases stayed unmatched. In DNA, the CDR3 is TGTGCCAGCAGCTTGAGTCTAACAGGGGATAACACTGAAGCTTTCTTT. Its translation is CASSLSLTGDNTEAFF.

The chain employs TRBV9 and TRBJ2-1, with D possibly matching TRBD2 (5 bases). The germline gives CDR1 SGDLS, CDR2 YYNGEE. Trimming shortened V by 7 bases and J by 1 base, and 15 bases separated the two germline ends. There are 15 residues in the CDR3. In nucleotides, the CDR3 is TGTGCCAGCGGGTCGGAGGACCGTTCCTACAATGAGCAGTTCTTC. Translating it yields CASGSEDRSYNEQFF. Complete variable domain (other parts from reference TRBV9 and TRBJ2-1): DSGVTQTPKHLITATGQRVTLRCSPRSGDLSVYWYQQSLDQGLQFLIQYYNGEERAKGNILERFSAQQFPDLHSELNLSSLELGDSALYFCASGSEDRSYNEQFFGPGTRLTVL.

The V call is TRBV27, the J call TRBJ2-3; a weak D match, TRBD2 (5 bases). CDR3 length: 15 residues. The V and J ends lost 6 bases and 6 bases respectively, with 19 bases between them. CDR1 MNHEY and CDR2 SMNVEV come from the germline V gene (reference sequence). The CDR3 here is CASRSGGGPPDTQYF. CDR3 in DNA: TGTGCCAGCAGATCCGGAGGAGGACCCCCCGATACGCAGTATTTT.

On this clone: The sample contains more than one DNA sequence encoding this CDR3. This rearrangement joins TRBV7-9 to TRBJ2-7, with TRBD1 identical over 7 bases. The V gene's germline CDR1 is SEHNR and CDR2 FQNEAQ (reference sequence). Trimming at V came to 8 bases and at J to 3 bases, leaving 1 base not matched to a gene. The CDR3 covers 11 residues. CDR3 loop: CASRQGYEQYF. DNA of the CDR3: TGTGCCAGCCGACAGGGCTACGAGCAGTACTTC.

The chain carries TRBV5-4 and TRBJ2-1, with TRBD2 identical over 7 bases. This CDR3 is 15 amino acids long. CDR1 and CDR2 (germline): SGHNT, YYREEE (reference sequence). Losses at the gene ends were 3 bases for V and 4 bases for J; bases not matched to a gene: 7. DNA of the CDR3: TGTGCCAGCAGCTGGCGGGGGTCCTTATACAATGAGCAGTTCTTC. Its translation is CASSWRGSLYNEQFF.

V and J are TRBV19 and TRBJ2-1; TRBD1 is a possible D gene (6 bases). Trimming removed 6 bases from V and 7 bases from J, with 16 bases in between. Germline V gene data show CDR1 as LNHDA and CDR2 as SQIVND (reference sequence). The CDR3 has 14 residues. CDR3 amino acids: CASRPTRGENEQFF. CDR3 DNA: TGTGCCAGTAGACCGACCAGGGGAGAAAATGAGCAGTTCTTC.

On this clone itself: Other DNA sequences in this specimen translate into the identical CDR3. The rearrangement joins TRBV28 to TRBJ2-2; TRBD2 matches 7 bases. This CDR3 contains 15 residues. Germline V gene sequence: CDR1 MDHEN, CDR2 SYDVKM. With V trimmed by 2 bases and J by 4 bases, 4 bases remained unmatched. CDR3 sequence reads: CASSLQGGGTGELFF. The DNA of the CDR3 is TGTGCCAGCAGTTTACAGGGCGGGGGCACCGGGGAGCTGTTTTTT.

The chain links TRBV28 to TRBJ1-1, with D tentatively TRBD1 (5 bases). Germline CDR1 MDHEN, CDR2 SYDVKM. Trimming took off 5 bases at V and 3 bases at J, with 13 bases between the two ends. This CDR3 comprises 14 residues. This CDR3 is CASSPGQIDTEAFF. CDR3 DNA sequence: TGTGCCAGCAGTCCAGGGCAAATCGACACTGAAGCTTTCTTT.

V and J are TRBV7-9 and TRBJ2-1; 10 bases agree with TRBD2. CDR1 and CDR2 (germline): SEHNR, FQNEAQ (reference sequence). The CDR3 runs 15 residues. With 1 base clipped from V and 10 bases from J, the junction kept 7 bases outside the gene matches. In DNA, the CDR3 is TGTGCCAGCAGCTTAGTCCTAGCGGGAGAGGACGAGCAGTTCTTC. This gives the protein CASSLVLAGEDEQFF.

The chain links TRBV27 to TRBJ2-1; tentative D call: TRBD2 (6 bases). CDR1 is MNHEY, CDR2 SMNVEV, per germline (reference sequence). V was shortened by 0 bases and J by 10 bases, with 13 bases between the two germline ends. The CDR3 totals 14 residues. CDR3 in DNA: TGTGCCAGCAGTTTATCGATCGGAGGGAACGAGCAGTTCTTC. It codes for CASSLSIGGNEQFF.

V gene TRBV7-6 combines with J gene TRBJ2-1; 11 bases are shared with TRBD2. J lost 6 bases, V lost 3 bases, and 4 bases had no gene match. The CDR3 consists of 15 residues. Looked up from germline, CDR1 is SGHVS and CDR2 is FNYEAQ. This CDR3 reads CASSFYSGRANEQFF. The DNA of the CDR3 is TGTGCCAGCAGCTTTTATAGCGGGAGGGCCAATGAGCAGTTCTTC.

V and J are TRBV7-9 and TRBJ2-7, with TRBD1 matching over 12 bases. V was clipped by 5 bases and J by 1 base; unmatched bases: 9. This CDR3 has 17 residues. Per germline, CDR1 SEHNR and CDR2 FQNEAQ (reference sequence). The CDR3 region is CASSKHPGQGASYEQYF. CDR3 nucleotide sequence: TGTGCCAGCAGCAAACATCCGGGACAGGGGGCTTCCTACGAGCAGTACTTC.

The genes are TRBV2 and TRBJ2-1; D gene ambiguous. The CDR3 runs to 13 residues. Trimming removed 6 bases at V and 8 bases at J, with 14 bases between. CDR1 and CDR2 from the germline V gene are SNHLY and FYNNEI. CDR3 DNA: TGTGCCAGCAGGGACGGAGCTGGCGATGAGCAGTTCTTC. It is translated as CASRDGAGDEQFF.

The chain couples TRBV5-4 to TRBJ2-1, with D possibly matching TRBD2 (6 bases). The germline V and J ends were trimmed by 2 bases and 0 bases, with 18 bases remaining between them. This CDR3 has 18 residues. Germline loops: CDR1 SGHNT, CDR2 YYREEE (reference sequence). The CDR3 DNA follows: TGTGCCAGCAGCTTCCAATATAGCGGTCTTAGCTCCTACAATGAGCAGTTCTTC. Translation: CASSFQYSGLSSYNEQFF.

The chain couples TRBV28 to TRBJ2-7; no firm D call. The CDR3 spans 12 residues. The germline V and J ends were trimmed by 7 bases and 5 bases, with 12 bases remaining between them. Germline V CDR1 and CDR2: MDHEN, SYDVKM. CDR3 loop: CASTHGLNEQYF. As DNA, the CDR3 is TGTGCCAGCACACATGGGTTGAACGAGCAGTACTTC.

The J gene is TRBJ2-7, the V gene TRBV7-2; the D gene is possibly TRBD2 (5 bases). CDR3 length: 15 residues. Germline assignment: CDR1 SGHTA and CDR2 FQGNSA. The V gene lost 1 base and the J gene lost 2 bases, with 12 bases spanning the gap. The CDR3 here is CASSLVSGAAYEQYF. The DNA of the CDR3 is TGTGCCAGCAGCTTAGTAAGCGGAGCGGCCTACGAGCAGTACTTC.

The V gene is TRBV29-1, the J gene TRBJ2-7; TRBD2 matches at 9 bases. The CDR3 runs 14 residues. V lost 6 bases and J lost 2; bases outside the gene matches: 8. The germline V gene has CDR1 SQVTM and CDR2 ANQGSEA. DNA for the CDR3: TGCAGCGTGGGGAATGGCGGGAGGGCCTACGAGCAGTACTTC. Translation gives CSVGNGGRAYEQYF.

J is TRBJ2-7 and V is TRBV7-6; 9 bases agree with TRBD2. The length of the CDR3 is 16 residues. Germline CDR1 and CDR2: SGHVS and FNYEAQ. The V gene end was trimmed by 1 base and the J gene end by 0 bases; junction bases not matched to a gene: 4. The CDR3 DNA reads TGTGCCAGCAGCTTAGAGTATAGCGGGAGCTCCTACGAGCAGTACTTC. Its protein is CASSLEYSGSSYEQYF.

The chain combines TRBV27 with TRBJ2-5; perhaps TRBD2 as D (5 bases). Germline loops: CDR1 MNHEY, CDR2 SMNVEV (reference sequence). There are 13 residues in the CDR3. V was shortened by 2 bases and J by 5 bases, with 9 bases between the two germline ends. The CDR3 spells CASSLTRGETQYF. The CDR3, as DNA: TGTGCCAGCAGTTTAACGCGCGGGGAGACCCAGTACTTC.

This rearrangement joins TRBV7-9 to TRBJ2-5; 7 bases align to TRBD2. Per the germline V gene, CDR1 is SEHNR and CDR2 is FQNEAQ (reference sequence). With 3 bases clipped from V and 5 bases from J, the junction kept 15 bases outside the gene matches. The CDR3 spans 17 residues. The CDR3 DNA is TGTGCCAGCAGCTTGACATTGGTGGGCTCTAGCGGCGAGACCCAGTACTTC. Amino acids: CASSLTLVGSSGETQYF.

The chain employs TRBV7-9 and TRBJ2-7; the match to TRBD1 covers 7 bases. Trimming cost V 3 bases and J 2 bases; bases outside gene matches: 1. Germline values: CDR1 SEHNR, CDR2 FQNEAQ (reference sequence). CDR3 length: 13 amino acids. The CDR3 nucleotides are TGTGCCAGCAGCTTGACAGGGCCCTACGAGCAGTACTTC. It codes for CASSLTGPYEQYF.

The V and J genes are TRBV28 and TRBJ2-7; TRBD2 agrees at 11 bases. This CDR3 has 15 residues. Trimming cost V 6 bases and J 3 bases; bases outside gene matches: 7. Looked up from germline, CDR1 is MDHEN and CDR2 is SYDVKM. The CDR3 nucleotides read TGTGCCAGCAGGCCACCGGGACTAGCGGTCTACGAGCAGTACTTC. It is translated as CASRPPGLAVYEQYF.

The chain is built from TRBV5-4 and TRBJ2-2; weak D call: TRBD2 (5 bases). CDR3 length: 15 residues. V lost 6 bases and J 5 bases, leaving 17 bases between the germline ends. Germline values: CDR1 SGHNT, CDR2 YYREEE (reference sequence). As DNA, the CDR3 is TGTGCCAGCACCACGTCGGGAACCGGGACCGGGGAGCTGTTTTTT. It is translated as CASTTSGTGTGELFF. Full variable domain (missing parts from reference TRBV5-4 and TRBJ2-2): ETGVTQSPTHLIKTRGQQVTLRCSSQSGHNTVSWYQQALGQGPQFIFQYYREEENGRGNFPPRFSGLQFPNYSSELNVNALELDDSALYLCASTTSGTGTGELFFGEGSRLTVL.

The chain combines TRBV28 with TRBJ2-1; D call uncertain. There are 13 residues in the CDR3. Germline CDR1 and CDR2: MDHEN and SYDVKM. V lost 6 bases, J lost 3 bases, and 9 bases lay in between. CDR3 residues: CASSRISYNEQFF. CDR3 bases: TGTGCCAGCAGCCGAATCAGCTACAATGAGCAGTTCTTC. The full variable domain, in which reference TRBV28 and TRBJ2-1 provide the parts outside the CDR3, is DVKVTQSSRYLVKRTGEKVFLECVQDMDHENMFWYRQDPGLGLRLIYFSYDVKMKEKGDIPEGYSVSREKKERFSLILESASTNQTSMYLCASSRISYNEQFFGPGTRLTVL.

V gene TRBV28 combines with J gene TRBJ2-7; TRBD2 might be the D (6 bases). CDR3 length: 15 residues. The V gene lost 6 bases and the J gene lost 0 bases, with 15 bases spanning the gap. The germline V gene encodes CDR1 MDHEN and CDR2 SYDVKM. As DNA, the CDR3 is TGTGCCAGCAGCCTCCTTGGGGGGTACTCCTACGAGCAGTACTTC. Amino acids: CASSLLGGYSYEQYF.